This TCR beta chain was observed in a study of early T cells in non-severe SARS-CoV-2 infection. Whole-study results and caveats: Lookups in VDJdb leaned toward anti-spike CD8 responses and missed private and CD4 specificities.

This CDR3 has 16 residues. Trimming stripped 5 bases from V and 2 bases from J, with 17 bases between. The germline gives CDR1 SGHAT, CDR2 FQNNGV. Worth noting for this clonotype: The target antigen is unknown.

Individual cDNA molecules were tagged with unique molecular identifiers, the study reported. Using its own MiXCR run on the 5' RACE reads, TCRdb lists one record per CDR3 protein. The sample lists around 37,000 distinct CDR3 sequences, over 8.5% seen once, with around 14% in the top ten. The sequence was obtained from an adult who was a healthcare worker with PCR-confirmed SARS-CoV-2 infection or an uninfected control (not recorded which). The specimen sequenced was whole blood. V and J are TRBV11-2 and TRBJ2-3, with D possibly TRBD2 on 6 matching bases. The CDR3 loop reads CASSTSGRGITDTQYF. The CDR3 region has the DNA TGTGCCAGCAGCACCTCCGGCCGGGGGATCACAGATACGCAGTATTTT.